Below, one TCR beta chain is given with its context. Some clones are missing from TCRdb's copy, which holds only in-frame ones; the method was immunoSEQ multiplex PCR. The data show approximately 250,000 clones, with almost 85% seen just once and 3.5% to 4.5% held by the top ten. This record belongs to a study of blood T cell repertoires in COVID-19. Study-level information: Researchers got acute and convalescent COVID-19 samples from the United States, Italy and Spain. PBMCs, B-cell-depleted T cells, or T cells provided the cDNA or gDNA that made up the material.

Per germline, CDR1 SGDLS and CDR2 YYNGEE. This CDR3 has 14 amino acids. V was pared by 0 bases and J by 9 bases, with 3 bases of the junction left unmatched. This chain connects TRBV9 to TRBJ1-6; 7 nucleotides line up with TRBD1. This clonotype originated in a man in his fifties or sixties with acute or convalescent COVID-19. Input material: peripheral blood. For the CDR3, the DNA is TGTGCCAGCAGCGTAGGACAGGGTGGTTCACCCCTCCACTTT. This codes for CASSVGQGGSPLHF.